The 27 T cell receptor beta chains given below trace back to one sample, sequenced in a study of somatic mutations in cytotoxic T cells in rheumatoid arthritis (dated by TCRdb to the late 2010s). The method was the immunoSEQ multiplex PCR assay. TCRdb provides this immuneACCESS table in a form limited to in-frame rearrangements. Some clones are lacking; in checked studies, under half of them reflect an unresolved V gene, and why the rest are absent is not known. This sample lists approximately 24,000 clones; roughly four fifths were detected once. The ten most abundant clones make up around 9.9% of the sample. The sequenced sample was CD8+ T cells sorted from blood. These receptors came from a woman aged 18-29 years in good health.

Within the sample, this clone is medium-sized. The J gene is TRBJ2-1, the V gene TRBV5-6; 10 nucleotides align to TRBD1. V shed 0 bases, J shed 6 bases, and the junction held 3 bases outside the gene matches. This CDR3 has 15 amino acids. Looked up from germline, CDR1 is SGHDT and CDR2 is YYEEEE. The CDR3 DNA reads TGTGCCAGCAGCTTGGGGGACAGGGGATTCAATGAGCAGTTCTTC. Its protein is CASSLGDRGFNEQFF.

V and J are TRBV7-6 and TRBJ2-5, with 14 bases aligning to TRBD2. Germline values: CDR1 SGHVS, CDR2 FNYEAQ. The CDR3 extends over 17 amino acids. Trimming took 4 bases from V and 5 from J; bases not matched to a gene: 9. The DNA of the CDR3 is TGTGCCAGCAGCTCACGGACTAGCGGGAGGAGTAGGGAGACCCAGTACTTC. Its translation is CASSSRTSGRSRETQYF.

The J gene is TRBJ1-2, the V gene TRBV27; D is unclear. V dropped 2 bases and J dropped 8 bases, with 15 bases sitting between them. This CDR3 comprises 14 residues. The germline gives CDR1 MNHEY, CDR2 SMNVEV (reference sequence). The CDR3: CASSLTPRTLGYTF. As DNA, the CDR3 is TGTGCCAGCAGTTTAACCCCTAGGACGCTGGGCTACACCTTC.

The sample holds a few counts of this clone. The chain carries TRBV4-1 and TRBJ1-2; D ambiguous. V was clipped by 1 base and J by 6 bases, with 12 bases between them. CDR1 is MGHRA and CDR2 is YSYEKL in the germline V gene. The CDR3 length is 14 residues. Here the CDR3 reads CASSQGRGLDGYTF. Written as DNA, the CDR3 is TGCGCCAGCAGCCAAGGCAGAGGGCTTGATGGCTACACCTTC.

The rearrangement uses TRBV19 and TRBJ2-7; 10 bases align to TRBD2. With 3 bases clipped from V and 2 bases from J, the junction kept 4 bases outside the gene matches. Germline V CDR1 and CDR2: LNHDA, SQIVND (reference sequence). The CDR3 covers 15 residues. The CDR3 is CASSIGSGGTYEQYF. DNA for the CDR3: TGTGCCAGTAGTATTGGTAGCGGGGGGACCTACGAGCAGTACTTC.

This chain uses TRBV28 with TRBJ2-1; perhaps D is TRBD1 or TRBD2 (5 bases each). Germline CDR1 reads MDHEN; CDR2 reads SYDVKM. V was trimmed by 0 bases and J by 7 bases, leaving 10 bases between them. The CDR3 sequence is 14 residues long. CDR3 loop: CASSLWGPGNEQFF. The CDR3 DNA follows: TGTGCCAGCAGTTTATGGGGGCCGGGGAATGAGCAGTTCTTC.

The chain couples TRBV28 to TRBJ1-1; a weak D match, TRBD1 (5 bases). Trimming took 3 bases from V and 0 from J, leaving 14 bases between them. Looked up from germline, CDR1 is MDHEN and CDR2 is SYDVKM. The CDR3 covers 16 residues. Here the CDR3 reads CASSFSLSGLNTEAFF. The CDR3 DNA reads TGTGCCAGCAGTTTTTCCCTTTCAGGGCTGAACACTGAAGCTTTCTTT.

V usage is TRBV15 and J usage is TRBJ2-7, with D hard to call. Deletions cut 4 bases from V and 4 bases from J, with 14 bases between. This CDR3 region has 14 residues. Germline V gene sequence: CDR1 LNHNV, CDR2 YYDKDF (reference sequence). The CDR3 loop reads CATSMVPRLYEQYV. In DNA form, the CDR3 reads TGTGCCACCAGCATGGTCCCCAGGCTTTACGAGCAGTACGTC.

This sequence joins TRBV6-6 and TRBJ1-5; perhaps TRBD1 as D (6 bases). V dropped 3 bases and J dropped 6 bases, with 15 bases sitting between them. Per the germline V gene, CDR1 is MNHNY and CDR2 is SVGAGI (reference sequence). The CDR3 runs 15 residues. The CDR3 DNA is TGTGCCAGCAGTTATCCCCCAGGGGCAGGTCAGCCCCAGCATTTT. Protein product: CASSYPPGAGQPQHF.

This chain joins TRBV5-1 and TRBJ2-5, with D possibly TRBD2 on 6 matching bases. Matching the DNA end better, TRBJ2-7 makes the J call doubtful. Germline CDR1 reads SGHRS; CDR2 reads YFSETQ. This CDR3 spans 13 amino acids. CDR3 coding DNA: TGCGCCATCCTGACTAGTACTGCCTACGAGCAGTACTTC. As protein: CAILTSTAYEQYF.

The chain is built from TRBV29-1 and TRBJ2-2; D uncertain. Germline V gives CDR1 SQVTM, CDR2 ANQGSEA. This CDR3 is built from 13 residues. V was shortened by 3 bases and J by 6 bases, with 11 bases between the two germline ends. The CDR3: CSVDPPGPGELFF. In nucleotides, the CDR3 is TGCAGCGTTGACCCCCCGGGCCCCGGGGAGCTGTTTTTT.

This chain connects TRBV7-6 to TRBJ1-3; D remains unclear. The V gene lost 4 bases and the J gene lost 0 bases, with 13 bases spanning the gap. The CDR3 runs to 16 residues. The germline V gene encodes CDR1 SGHVS and CDR2 FNYEAQ. The CDR3 nucleotides read TGTGCCAGCAGCTCCTCGACGGGTAGCTCTGGAAACACCATATATTTT. This gives the protein CASSSSTGSSGNTIYF.

The rearrangement joins TRBV30 to TRBJ1-2; 9 bases align to TRBD1. Germline V gives CDR1 GTSNPN, CDR2 SVGIG (reference sequence). Trimming removed 3 bases from V and 4 bases from J; junction bases left unmatched: 6. The CDR3 is 14 amino acids. The CDR3 loop reads CAWRDRTGVYGYTF. As DNA, the CDR3 is TGTGCCTGGAGGGACCGGACAGGGGTCTATGGCTACACCTTC.

The chain couples TRBV6-1 to TRBJ2-7, with TRBD2 as a possible D gene (6 bases). The germline V gene encodes CDR1 MNHNS and CDR2 SASEGT. Between the trimmed V and J ends, which lost 4 bases and 7 bases, there was a span of 8 bases. The length of the CDR3 is 11 residues. The CDR3 is CASSAGGEQYV. Here the CDR3 DNA reads TGTGCCAGCAGTGCTGGGGGGGAGCAGTACGTC.

The chain employs TRBV10-1 and TRBJ2-2; the D gene is possibly TRBD2 (6 bases). Trimming took off 11 bases at V and 3 bases at J, with 16 bases between the two ends. The CDR3 loop spans 14 amino acids. Germline CDR1 is WNHNN and CDR2 is SYGVQD (reference sequence). This CDR3 is CAWGVMLDTGELFF. The DNA for the CDR3 is TGCGCCTGGGGGGTTATGTTAGACACCGGGGAGCTGTTTTTT.

Relative to its sample, this clone is medium-sized. The CDR3 DNA follows: TGTGCCAGCAGCGAAGCCGGGACAGGTAATGAAAAACTGTTTTTT. It specifies CASSEAGTGNEKLFF. The J gene is TRBJ1-4, the V gene TRBV14; 8 bases are a match to TRBD1. The CDR3 extends over 15 amino acids. After removal of 5 bases from V and 4 bases from J, the junction contained 6 bases not matched to a gene. Germline V lookup: CDR1 SGHDN, CDR2 FVKESK.

This clone was picked up one time. The rearrangement links TRBV28 to TRBJ1-1, with 7 nucleotides matching TRBD1. Germline CDR1 MDHEN, CDR2 SYDVKM. The V gene end was trimmed by 7 bases and the J gene end by 4 bases; junction bases not matched to a gene: 12. The CDR3 has 15 amino acids. CDR3 in amino acids: CASTPLTGVGTEAFF. CDR3 DNA: TGTGCCAGCACCCCGCTTACAGGGGTCGGCACTGAAGCTTTCTTT.

The CDR3 spells CASSSPDRGEETQYF. The CDR3, as DNA: TGTGCCAGCAGCAGTCCCGACAGGGGCGAGGAGACCCAGTACTTC. The rearrangement joins TRBV7-9 to TRBJ2-5; 8 bases line up with TRBD1. This CDR3 is built from 15 residues. The ends lost 5 bases at V and 5 bases at J; junction bases unmatched: 10. Germline V gene data show CDR1 as SEHNR and CDR2 as FQNEAQ (reference sequence). Based on the CDR3 plus reference TRBV7-9 and TRBJ2-5, the full variable domain is DTGVSQNPRHKITKRGQNVTFRCDPISEHNRLYWYRQTLGQGPEFLTYFQNEAQLEKSRLLSDRFSAERPKGSFSTLEIQRTEQGDSAMYLCASSSPDRGEETQYFGPGTRLLVL.

The V call is TRBV13, the J call TRBJ2-7; TRBD1 matches at 7 bases. The trim removed 4 bases at V and 4 bases at J, leaving 4 bases unmatched. Germline CDR1 reads PRHDT; CDR2 reads FYEKMQ (reference sequence). CDR3 length: 13 amino acids. The chain's CDR3 is CASSYGQAYEQYF. CDR3 DNA sequence: TGTGCCAGCAGCTATGGACAGGCATACGAGCAGTACTTC.

This clone turned up a few times. The rearrangement uses TRBV30 and TRBJ2-6; D is unresolved. Trimming took 0 bases from V and 3 from J, leaving 9 bases between them. CDR1 and CDR2 from the germline V gene are GTSNPN and SVGIG (reference sequence). This CDR3 comprises 15 residues. The CDR3 protein is CAWSVGGSGANVLTF. DNA for the CDR3: TGTGCCTGGAGTGTAGGCGGAAGTGGGGCCAACGTCCTGACTTTC.

Details on this clone: The same CDR3 also results from other DNA sequences found in this sample. The rearrangement joins TRBV2 to TRBJ1-4; unclear D gene. This CDR3 contains 11 residues. Germline V gene data show CDR1 as SNHLY and CDR2 as FYNNEI. The V gene lost 6 bases and the J gene lost 8 bases, with 7 bases spanning the gap. In DNA form, the CDR3 reads TGTGCCAGCAGGGGAGGGGAAAAACTGTTTTTT. It encodes CASRGGEKLFF.

The chain links TRBV28 to TRBJ1-1; perhaps TRBD1 as D (6 bases). V gave up 4 bases and J gave up 4 bases, with 19 bases separating them. There are 16 residues in the CDR3. From germline, CDR1 is MDHEN and CDR2 SYDVKM. CDR3: CASSWEVGGGRTEAFF. The DNA of the CDR3 is TGTGCCAGCAGTTGGGAAGTCGGAGGGGGACGCACTGAAGCTTTCTTT.

The chain employs TRBV30 and TRBJ2-7; tentatively, D is TRBD1 or TRBD2 (7 bases each). Germline CDR1 GTSNPN, CDR2 SVGIG (reference sequence). The V end was cut by 8 bases, the J end by 7 bases, with 21 bases between. This CDR3 comprises 13 residues. Here the CDR3 reads CAREGGGPFEQYF. DNA of the CDR3: TGTGCCAGAGAGGGAGGGGGCCCTTTTGAGCAGTACTTC.

CDR3 residues: CASSYYLASSGETQYF. DNA for the CDR3: TGTGCCAGCAGTTACTATCTAGCGTCCTCCGGAGAGACCCAGTACTTC. The rearrangement joins TRBV6-5 to TRBJ2-5, with TRBD2 as a possible D gene (6 bases). Per germline, CDR1 MNHEY and CDR2 SVGAGI. The length of the CDR3 is 16 residues. V lost 1 base to trimming and J lost 4 bases, with 16 bases between them.

V usage is TRBV4-1 and J usage is TRBJ2-4; unclear D gene. CDR1 and CDR2 (germline): MGHRA, YSYEKL. The CDR3 covers 12 residues. Trimming left V 1 base short and J 9 bases short, with 7 bases between. The CDR3 DNA reads as TGCGCCAGCAGCCAAGGGGGAAGCATTCAGTACTTC. Protein sequence: CASSQGGSIQYF.

The rearrangement links TRBV11-2 to TRBJ2-7, with TRBD2 as a possible D gene (6 bases). The CDR3 covers 14 residues. Germline lookup yields CDR1 SGHAT and CDR2 FQNNGV. V lost 1 base and J 3 bases, leaving 10 bases between the germline ends. The CDR3 region has the DNA TGTGCCAGCAGCTTAGGGGACTTGTTCTACGAGCAGTACTTC. It encodes CASSLGDLFYEQYF.

The rearrangement links TRBV4-1 to TRBJ2-1, with 9 bases that match TRBD1. The CDR3 length is 14 residues. From germline, CDR1 is MGHRA and CDR2 YSYEKL. The junction had 6 bases not matched to a gene; V was cut back by 4 bases and J by 8 bases. The CDR3 nucleotides read TGCGCCAGCAGCCCCGGGACAGGGAGTGATGAGCAGTTCTTC. Protein sequence: CASSPGTGSDEQFF.